This TCR beta chain is drawn from a study of shared clonotypes between healthy human individuals. With regard to this clone: Antigen unknown.

When samples were unsorted, roughly 100 million PBMCs were used for genomic DNA. Study conclusions and caveats: The low donor count limited represented genetic and exposure-history diversity.

The V end lost 4 bases, the J end lost 0 bases, and 11 bases lay between the germline ends. The CDR3 consists of 15 residues. Per the germline V gene, CDR1 is SGHTA and CDR2 is FQGTGA. Sequencing used immunoSEQ multiplex PCR; TCRdb keeps in-frame clones, though not all of them. This sample has around 530,000 clones, with around 78% found just once. The chain combines TRBV7-3 with TRBJ2-3; D possibly corresponds to TRBD1 (5 bases). Sequenced sample: PBMCs. The TCR sequence derives from a woman aged 40 to 55 in good health. Some clones in this sample may be carry-over from other donors' samples. The DNA of the CDR3 is TGTGCCAGCAGCTACGGACACTTTAGCACAGATACGCAGTATTTT. It is translated as CASSYGHFSTDTQYF.